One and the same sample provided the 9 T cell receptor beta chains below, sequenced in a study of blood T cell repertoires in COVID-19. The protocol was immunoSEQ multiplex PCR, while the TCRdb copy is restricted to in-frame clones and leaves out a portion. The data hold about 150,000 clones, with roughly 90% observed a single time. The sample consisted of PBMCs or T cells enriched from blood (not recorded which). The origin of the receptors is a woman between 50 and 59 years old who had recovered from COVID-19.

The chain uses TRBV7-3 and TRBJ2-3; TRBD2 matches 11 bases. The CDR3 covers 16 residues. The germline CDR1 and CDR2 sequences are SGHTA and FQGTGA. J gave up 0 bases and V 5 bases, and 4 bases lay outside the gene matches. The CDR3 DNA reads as TGTGCCAGCAGCACGTCTAGCGGGAGGAGCACAGATACGCAGTATTTT. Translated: CASSTSSGRSTDTQYF.

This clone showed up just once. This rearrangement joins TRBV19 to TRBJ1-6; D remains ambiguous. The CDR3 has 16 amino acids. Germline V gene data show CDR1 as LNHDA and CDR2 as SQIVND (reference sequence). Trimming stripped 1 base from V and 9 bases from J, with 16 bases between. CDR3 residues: CASSIVSGVISSPLHF. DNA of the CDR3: TGTGCCAGTAGTATAGTCAGCGGGGTAATAAGTTCACCCCTCCACTTT.

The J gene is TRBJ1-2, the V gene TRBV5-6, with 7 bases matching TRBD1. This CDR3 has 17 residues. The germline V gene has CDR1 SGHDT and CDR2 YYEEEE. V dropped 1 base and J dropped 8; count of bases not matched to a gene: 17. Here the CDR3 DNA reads TGTGCCAGCAGCTTGACCGACTCCGGGACAGCGGTAGGAGGCTACACCTTC. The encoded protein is CASSLTDSGTAVGGYTF.

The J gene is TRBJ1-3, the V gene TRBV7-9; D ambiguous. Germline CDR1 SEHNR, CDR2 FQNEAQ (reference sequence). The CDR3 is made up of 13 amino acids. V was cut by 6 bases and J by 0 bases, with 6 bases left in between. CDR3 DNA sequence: TGTGCCAGCAGTTCCCGCTCTGGAAACACCATATATTTT. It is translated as CASSSRSGNTIYF.

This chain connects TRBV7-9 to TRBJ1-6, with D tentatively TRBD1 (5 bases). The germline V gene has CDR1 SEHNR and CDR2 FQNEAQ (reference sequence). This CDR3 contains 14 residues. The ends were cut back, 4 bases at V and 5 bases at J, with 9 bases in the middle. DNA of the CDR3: TGTGCCAGCAGCTCCATGACAGATAATTCACCCCTCCACTTT. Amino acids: CASSSMTDNSPLHF.

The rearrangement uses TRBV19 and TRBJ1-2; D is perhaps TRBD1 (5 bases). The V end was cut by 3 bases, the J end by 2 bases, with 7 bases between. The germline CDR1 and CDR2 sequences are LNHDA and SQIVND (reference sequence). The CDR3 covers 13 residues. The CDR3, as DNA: TGTGCCAGTAGTATGCGACAGAACTATGGCTACACCTTC. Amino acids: CASSMRQNYGYTF.

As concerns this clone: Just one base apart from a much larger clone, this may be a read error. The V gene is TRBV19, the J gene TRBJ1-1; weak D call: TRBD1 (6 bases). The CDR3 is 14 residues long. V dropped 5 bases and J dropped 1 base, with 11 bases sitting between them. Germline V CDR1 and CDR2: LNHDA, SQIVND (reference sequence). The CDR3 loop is CASSPQGRNTEAFF. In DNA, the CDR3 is TGTGCCAGTAGTCCCCAGGGGAGGAACACTGAAGCTTTCTTT.

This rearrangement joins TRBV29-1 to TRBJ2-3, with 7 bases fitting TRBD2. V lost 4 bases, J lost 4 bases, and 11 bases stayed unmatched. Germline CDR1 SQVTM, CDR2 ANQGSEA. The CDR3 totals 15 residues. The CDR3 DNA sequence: TGCAGCGTTGTGGCGAGCGGGGTTTTCTCAGATACGCAGTATTTT. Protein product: CSVVASGVFSDTQYF.

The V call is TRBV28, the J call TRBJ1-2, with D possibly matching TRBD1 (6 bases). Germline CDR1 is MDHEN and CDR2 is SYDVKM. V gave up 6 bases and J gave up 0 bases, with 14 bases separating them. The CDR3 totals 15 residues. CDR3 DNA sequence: TGTGCCAGCAGAAGCGGGGGGGCCGCTAACTATGGCTACACCTTC. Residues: CASRSGGAANYGYTF.